This record concerns one T cell receptor (beta chain) sequence. What it binds is not known. This entry comes from a study of early stage breast cancer tumors. TCRdb keeps only in-frame clones here, not all; method: immunoSEQ multiplex PCR. The profile shows some 29,000 clones, about 83% of them singletons. Trimming cost V 4 bases and J 4 bases, with 18 bases left between them. The CDR3 extends over 15 amino acids. Looked up from germline, CDR1 is SQVTM and CDR2 is ANQGSEA. General study findings and limits: Tumors had about 2.5-fold higher T cell density and higher clonality than adjacent normal breast tissue. Chain pairing and CD4, CD8 or FOXP3 expression were not captured. In 14 of 16 patients, blood comparison separated tumor from normal breast.

This clonotype was sampled from a person between 50 and 60 years old with breast cancer. The chain couples TRBV29-1 to TRBJ2-3; a weak D match, TRBD1 (5 bases). The material sequenced was blood. The CDR3, as DNA: TGCAGCGTTGGTTATGGGGCGCTGGTTTCAGATACGCAGTATTTT. Encoded protein: CSVGYGALVSDTQYF.